Shown below are 16 T cell receptor beta chains from a single sample sequenced in a study of blood T cell repertoires in COVID-19. Assay used: immunoSEQ multiplex PCR; TCRdb lists only in-frame clones, some missing. The table shows about 190,000 clones, with around nine tenths occurring only once. The sample taken for sequencing was peripheral blood. These receptors all stem from a woman in her sixties or seventies with COVID-19, enrolled during active disease.

The gene calls are TRBV30 and TRBJ2-3; perhaps TRBD2 as D (6 bases). The CDR3 has 15 amino acids. The germline CDR1 and CDR2 sequences are GTSNPN and SVGIG (reference sequence). V dropped 0 bases and J dropped 0 bases, with 10 bases sitting between them. The CDR3 DNA is TGTGCCTGGAGTGTCGGCGGGACGAGCACAGATACGCAGTATTTT. Protein: CAWSVGGTSTDTQYF.

The table lists this clone with a few counts. CDR3 DNA: TGTGCCAGTAGTATCCTAGCGGGGGACAATGAGCAGTTCTTC. It yields the protein CASSILAGDNEQFF. The J gene is TRBJ2-1, the V gene TRBV19; 10 bases match TRBD2. This CDR3 is 14 amino acids long. Germline V CDR1 and CDR2: LNHDA, SQIVND (reference sequence). After removal of 3 bases from V and 5 bases from J, the junction contained 1 base not matched to a gene.

This chain links TRBV3-1 (or the pseudogene TRBV3-2) with TRBJ2-1; tentative D call: TRBD2 (6 bases). CDR1 is LGHDT, CDR2 YNNKEL, per germline (reference sequence). CDR3 length: 17 amino acids. V was cut by 4 bases and J by 0 bases, with 16 bases left in between. The CDR3 DNA is TGTGCCAGCAGCCCTCATAGCGGACTAAGCTCCTACAATGAGCAGTTCTTC. As protein: CASSPHSGLSSYNEQFF.

This chain uses TRBV2 with TRBJ1-5, with 9 positions matching TRBD1. Germline-derived CDR1 and CDR2 are SNHLY and FYNNEI. The CDR3 is made up of 15 amino acids. V was pared by 6 bases and J by 4 bases, with 7 bases of the junction left unmatched. This CDR3 reads CASRKGQGANQPQHF. The CDR3 region has the DNA TGTGCCAGCAGAAAGGGACAGGGAGCTAATCAGCCCCAGCATTTT.

The J gene is TRBJ1-2, the V gene TRBV5-1; D unresolved. Germline-derived CDR1 and CDR2 are SGHRS and YFSETQ. The CDR3 has 14 residues. Trimming took off 0 bases at V and 0 bases at J, with 6 bases between the two ends. Written as DNA, the CDR3 is TGCGCCAGCAGCTTGGACGGTGCTAACTATGGCTACACCTTC. Amino acids: CASSLDGANYGYTF.

This chain links TRBV28 with TRBJ2-7, with 14 nucleotides matching TRBD2. Germline CDR1 is MDHEN and CDR2 is SYDVKM. V was clipped by 4 bases and J by 7 bases; unmatched bases: 6. The CDR3 is 15 residues long. The CDR3 sequence: CASSSSGLAGVEQYF. The CDR3 DNA sequence: TGTGCCAGCAGTTCATCGGGACTAGCGGGAGTTGAGCAGTACTTC.

V is TRBV27 and J is TRBJ2-7, with D maybe TRBD1 (6 bases). Trimming removed 0 bases from V and 5 bases from J, with 14 bases in between. CDR1 MNHEY and CDR2 SMNVEV come from the germline V gene (reference sequence). This CDR3 has 15 amino acids. The CDR3 loop is CASSLSRRQGHEQYF. CDR3 in DNA: TGTGCCAGCAGTTTATCTAGAAGGCAGGGGCACGAGCAGTACTTC.

The rearrangement joins TRBV4-1 to TRBJ2-1, with D possibly matching TRBD1 (5 bases). Germline V gene sequence: CDR1 MGHRA, CDR2 YSYEKL. CDR3 size: 13 residues. Trimming removed 4 bases from V and 7 bases from J, with 11 bases in between. Here the CDR3 DNA reads TGCGCCAGCAGCCCGAAGGGGTTAAATGAGCAGTTCTTC. Amino acid sequence: CASSPKGLNEQFF.

The chain is built from TRBV27 and TRBJ2-1; TRBD2 matches 10 bases. J was trimmed by 9 bases and V by 5 bases; bases with no gene match: 7. Germline CDR1 reads MNHEY; CDR2 reads SMNVEV (reference sequence). This CDR3 has 14 amino acids. The CDR3 DNA reads TGTGCCAGCAGTCCCCTCCGACTAGCGGGTGAGCAGTTCTTC. This translates into CASSPLRLAGEQFF.

Written as DNA, the CDR3 is TGTGCCAGCAACCCATCGGACTTGCTACTCAATGAGCAGTTCTTC. This sequence encodes CASNPSDLLLNEQFF. The chain carries TRBV27 and TRBJ2-1, with a possible D match to TRBD2 (5 bases). Trimming took off 7 bases at V and 6 bases at J, with 19 bases between the two ends. The CDR3 length is 15 residues. Germline CDR1 MNHEY, CDR2 SMNVEV (reference sequence).

The V and J genes are TRBV5-1 and TRBJ1-1; 11 bases line up with TRBD1. The CDR3 contains 17 residues. Trimming cost V 4 bases and J 10 bases; bases outside gene matches: 18. CDR1 and CDR2 (germline): SGHRS, YFSETQ. CDR3 residues: CASSPTLMDRGRGTAFF. The CDR3 DNA is TGCGCCAGCAGCCCTACGTTAATGGACAGGGGGCGTGGAACAGCTTTCTTT.

The chain joins TRBV9 to TRBJ2-4; tentatively, D is TRBD1 (6 bases). This CDR3 is built from 13 residues. CDR1 is SGDLS and CDR2 is YYNGEE in the germline V gene. Trimming took 0 bases from V and 8 from J, leaving 9 bases between them. CDR3: CASSVDSGDIQYF. The CDR3 DNA is TGTGCCAGCAGCGTAGACTCAGGGGACATTCAGTACTTC.

The V and J genes are TRBV19 and TRBJ1-4, with 7 bases lining up with TRBD1. Germline CDR1 and CDR2: LNHDA and SQIVND (reference sequence). The CDR3 covers 15 residues. J gave up 0 bases and V 8 bases, and 6 bases lay outside the gene matches. The DNA for the CDR3 is TGTGCCAGTTCAGGGACAGATGCAACTAATGAAAAACTGTTTTTT. Translation: CASSGTDATNEKLFF.

This clone was detected once. The rearrangement uses TRBV6-2 or TRBV6-3 and TRBJ2-7, with TRBD2 matching 9 bases. There are 15 residues in the CDR3. V shed 2 bases and J 5 bases; nucleotides not matched to a gene: 7. From germline, CDR1 is MNHEY and CDR2 SVGEGT. In DNA form, the CDR3 reads TGTGCCAGCAGTTACGAAATTAGCGGGAGACACGAGCAGTACTTC. Translation: CASSYEISGRHEQYF.

The rearrangement uses TRBV28 and TRBJ1-3; D possibly corresponds to TRBD1 (5 bases). V lost 3 bases, J lost 4 bases, and 13 bases lay in between. The CDR3 contains 15 residues. The germline V gene encodes CDR1 MDHEN and CDR2 SYDVKM. The CDR3 region is CASSFPATEGNTIYF. The CDR3, as DNA: TGTGCCAGCAGTTTTCCTGCGACAGAAGGAAACACCATATATTTT.

The rearrangement links TRBV28 to TRBJ1-2, with 9 positions matching TRBD1. The germline CDR1 and CDR2 sequences are MDHEN and SYDVKM. CDR3 size: 16 residues. After removal of 4 bases from V and 8 bases from J, the junction contained 14 bases not matched to a gene. For the CDR3, the DNA is TGTGCCAGCAGTTCCCACTCCGACAGGGGGGCGGAAGGCTACACCTTC. Its translation: CASSSHSDRGAEGYTF.